This T cell receptor (beta chain) is from a study of blood T cell repertoires in COVID-19 (dated by TCRdb to 2020 to 2021). Study-level background: Samples from collaborators originated in the United States, Italy and Spain and spanned both the acute and convalescent phases of COVID-19. Subjects who had been exposed to COVID-19, were actively infected with it, or had recovered from it provided the deeply sampled blood TCRbeta repertoires that made up the dataset. The samples were drawn from the first 160 participants of the ongoing ImmuneRACE study and from over a thousand subjects provided by 6 global collaborators. A freely available public database, intended as a resource for researchers studying the immune response to SARS-CoV-2, is where the repertoires were released. The prospective study material was composed of cDNA or gDNA derived from T cells, B-cell-depleted T cells, or PBMCs. Where HLA class I and class II types were available, the types were taken from metadata supplied by the sample provider, not from assay-based typing. A de-identified subject ID, COVID-19 status, age in years and sex were almost always included in the sample metadata.

The study at large found these results: The amount of clinical and demographic metadata varied by source and participant and was provided uncurated.

On this clone: What antigen it recognizes has not been identified. Per-base quality was not reported, and no clone a single base away is much larger than it.

The immunoSEQ Assay, a bias-controlled multiplex PCR, was used to amplify TCRbeta CDR3 regions from genomic DNA. As for the authors' bioinformatics: Within the assay, amplification of reference gene primers was used to estimate how many nucleated cells each sample contained. To quantify the absolute abundance of each unique TCRbeta CDR3 rearrangement, sequence reads were collapsed and filtered. Productive Simpson clonality was computed per sample as the square root of Simpson's diversity index over productive rearrangements. TCRdb holds this immuneACCESS table with in-frame rearrangements only. Some clones are missing; in checked studies, unresolved V genes explain under half, and the rest has no known cause. Clone size and the V and J calls come from that table; the DNA yielded D and trimming. For this sample the table gives hundreds of thousands of clones, of which around 83% were detected only once. Roughly 12% of the sample goes to the ten largest clones.

Whole blood was collected in K2EDTA tubes by collaborating institutions according to the institutions' own protocols. For TCRbeta analysis, collaborators shipped samples as frozen whole blood, isolated PBMCs, or DNA extracted from either of those sample types. Clipping removes 3 bases from V and 3 bases from J, with 15 as the unmatched junction base count. Including the terminal cysteine and phenylalanine, the CDR3 comprises 17 residues. Only the CDR3 part of the read is kept: 51 bases, read in frame from the first base. Looking up the germline V gene yields CDR1 SGHRS and CDR2 YFSETQ. The V and J segments used are TRBV5-1 and TRBJ2-7, with 7 central nucleotides matching TRBD2. The sequencing input was peripheral blood. The receptor was isolated from a woman in her sixties or seventies with active or convalescent COVID-19. The CDR3 is CASSSSSLAGPFYEQYF. The bases are TGCGCCAGCAGCTCGAGTTCCTTAGCGGGCCCCTTCTACGAGCAGTACTTC.